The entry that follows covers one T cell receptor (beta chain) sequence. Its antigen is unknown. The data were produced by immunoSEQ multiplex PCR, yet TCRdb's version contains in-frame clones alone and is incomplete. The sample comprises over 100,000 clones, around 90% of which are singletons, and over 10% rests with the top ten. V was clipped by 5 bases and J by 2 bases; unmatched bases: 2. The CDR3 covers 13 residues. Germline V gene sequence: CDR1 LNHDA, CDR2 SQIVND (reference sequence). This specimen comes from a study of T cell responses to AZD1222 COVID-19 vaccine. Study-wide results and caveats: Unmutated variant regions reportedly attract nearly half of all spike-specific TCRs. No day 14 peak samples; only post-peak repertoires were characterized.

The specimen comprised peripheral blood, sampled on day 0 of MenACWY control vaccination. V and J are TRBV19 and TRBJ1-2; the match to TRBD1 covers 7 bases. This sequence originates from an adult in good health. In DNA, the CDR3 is TGTGCCAGTAGTCCAGGGGGGAACTATGGCTACACCTTC. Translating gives CASSPGGNYGYTF.